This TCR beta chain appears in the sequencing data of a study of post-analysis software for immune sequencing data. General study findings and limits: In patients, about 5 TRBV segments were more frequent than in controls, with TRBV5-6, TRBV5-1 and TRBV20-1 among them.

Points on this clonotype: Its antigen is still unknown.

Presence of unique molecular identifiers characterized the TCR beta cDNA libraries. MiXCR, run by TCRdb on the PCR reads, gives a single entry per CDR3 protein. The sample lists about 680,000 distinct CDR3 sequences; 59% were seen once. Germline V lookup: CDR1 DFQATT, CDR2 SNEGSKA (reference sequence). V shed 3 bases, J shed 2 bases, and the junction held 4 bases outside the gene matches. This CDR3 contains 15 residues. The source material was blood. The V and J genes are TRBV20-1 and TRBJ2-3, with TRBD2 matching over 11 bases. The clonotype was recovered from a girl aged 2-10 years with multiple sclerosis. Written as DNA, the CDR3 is TGCAGTGCTAGCGCACTAGCGGGGGACACAGATACGCAGTATTTT. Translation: CSASALAGDTDTQYF.